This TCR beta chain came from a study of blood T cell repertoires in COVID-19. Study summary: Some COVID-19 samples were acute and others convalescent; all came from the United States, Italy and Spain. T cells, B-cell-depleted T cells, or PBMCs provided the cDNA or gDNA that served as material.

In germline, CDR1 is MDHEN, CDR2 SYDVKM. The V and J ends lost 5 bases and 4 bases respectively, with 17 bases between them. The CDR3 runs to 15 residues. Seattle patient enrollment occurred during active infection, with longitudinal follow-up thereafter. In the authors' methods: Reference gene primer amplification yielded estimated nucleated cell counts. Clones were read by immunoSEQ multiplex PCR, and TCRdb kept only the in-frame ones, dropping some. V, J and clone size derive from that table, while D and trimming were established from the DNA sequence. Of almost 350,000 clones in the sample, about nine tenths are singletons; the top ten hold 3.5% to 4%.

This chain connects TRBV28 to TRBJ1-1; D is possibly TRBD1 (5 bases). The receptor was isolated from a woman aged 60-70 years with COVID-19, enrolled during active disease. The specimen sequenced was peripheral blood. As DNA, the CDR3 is TGTGCCAGCAGTCCAGCAGGGTGGGAGGGCACTGAAGCTTTCTTT. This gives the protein CASSPAGWEGTEAFF.